Given below is one TCR beta chain in context. Its antigen is undetermined. The CDR3 is made up of 15 amino acids. CDR1 is MDHEN and CDR2 is SYDVKM in the germline V gene. Trimming shortened V by 7 bases and J by 0 bases, and 10 bases separated the two germline ends. Sequencing used immunoSEQ multiplex PCR; TCRdb keeps in-frame clones, though not all of them. Among 65,000 to 95,000 clones listed, roughly 95% were seen once. The record originates from a study of cytomegalovirus exposure and HLA in healthy donors. Study background: The same platform used for the 500 to 850 first-cohort repertoires was also used for the 90 to 150 validation repertoires, as a later analysis reported. General study results and limits: As confirmed in vitro, a few CMV-associated chains were specific for CMV antigens. The TCR clusters that emerged in the first cohort tended, a later analysis found, to co-occur in the 110 or so validation repertoires. Most observed TCR sequences were rare, whereas some public TCRs were detected in many donors.

This TCR derives from a man aged 18 to 30 in good health and CMV-seronegative. Sequences were obtained from PBMCs. V gene TRBV28 combines with J gene TRBJ2-6, with D perhaps TRBD2 (5 bases). CDR3 sequence: CASTNGGSGANVLTF. CDR3 nucleotide sequence: TGTGCCAGCACCAACGGAGGCTCTGGGGCCAACGTCCTGACTTTC. The full variable domain, completed using reference TRBV28 and TRBJ2-6, is DVKVTQSSRYLVKRTGEKVFLECVQDMDHENMFWYRQDPGLGLRLIYFSYDVKMKEKGDIPEGYSVSREKKERFSLILESASTNQTSMYLCASTNGGSGANVLTFGAGSRLTVL.